This section outlines one T cell receptor (beta chain) sequence together with its context. This sample is drawn from a study of T cells in Graves' hyperthyroidism and ophthalmopathy. The TCR beta CDR3 regions underwent amplification using RNA transcripts as the source. First-round RT-PCR targeting the TCR CDR3 was performed with the HTBI primer set. TCRdb re-called the multiplex PCR reads with MiXCR, one entry per CDR3 protein. The sample has around 690,000 distinct CDR3 sequences; around 16% are singletons. This CDR3 comprises 14 residues. Trimming shortened V by 1 base and J by 8 bases, and 11 bases separated the two germline ends. Germline V CDR1 and CDR2: MNHNS, SASEGT.

The chain links TRBV6-1 to TRBJ1-4, with TRBD1 as a possible D gene (5 bases). The clonotype was recovered from a man aged 45-60 years with Graves' hyperthyroidism. Sample: blood. The CDR3 coding sequence is TGTGCCAGCAGTGAAGGGGGGATAATCGAAAAACTGTTTTTT. Translated: CASSEGGIIEKLFF.